The 30 T cell receptor beta chains reported below all come from one sample, sequenced in a study of graft-versus-host responses after intestinal transplantation (dated by TCRdb to the early 2020s). Preparation of the library involved the immunoSEQ multiplex PCR assay. TCRdb's version of the immuneACCESS table is confined to in-frame rearrangements and falls short of the full clone set. An unresolved V gene accounts for under half of the shortfall where checked; the remainder is of unknown origin. The sample records several thousand clones, over 55% of which are singletons. The ten largest clones represent less than 20% of the sample. Intraepithelial and lamina propria lymphocytes were isolated from graft specimens using dithiothreitol, EDTA incubations and collagenase D digestion. Here the sequenced sample was ileum tissue, taken around eight months after intestinal transplantation. These receptors originate from a human patient who received an intestinal transplant, so some T cells may come from the graft donor.

This chain connects TRBV6-5 to TRBJ1-5; D is ambiguous. The CDR3 sequence is 13 residues long. V lost 5 bases to trimming and J lost 0 bases, with 5 bases between them. Per the germline V gene, CDR1 is MNHEY and CDR2 is SVGAGI. CDR3 DNA: TGTGCCAGCAGTGTTCATAGCAATCAGCCCCAGCATTTT. Protein product: CASSVHSNQPQHF.

A word on this clone: A much larger clone sits a single nucleotide away, making a read error possible. V is TRBV6-5 and J is TRBJ2-1; 7 nucleotides line up with TRBD2. The length of the CDR3 is 14 residues. Germline CDR1 MNHEY, CDR2 SVGAGI. The CDR3 spells CACSDERGGFEQFF. CDR3 DNA: TGTGCCTGCAGTGATGAGCGGGGAGGTTTTGAGCAGTTCTTC.

This sequence joins TRBV6-5 and TRBJ1-5; 9 positions match TRBD1. The germline V gene encodes CDR1 MNHEY and CDR2 SVGAGI. V lost 6 bases and J lost 1; bases outside the gene matches: 4. This CDR3 is 15 amino acids long. CDR3 amino acids: CASSRGTGSNQPQHF. The CDR3 DNA reads TGTGCCAGCAGCCGTGGGACAGGGAGCAATCAGCCCCAGCATTTT.

The V call is TRBV11-2, the J call TRBJ1-4, with a weak D call TRBD1 (5 bases). The germline V and J ends were trimmed by 3 bases and 0 bases, with 17 bases remaining between them. This CDR3 has 18 amino acids. Per the germline V gene, CDR1 is SGHAT and CDR2 is FQNNGV. CDR3 DNA sequence: TGTGCCAGCAGCTTTGGCAGGGATGAGCGGGCAACTAATGAAAAACTGTTTTTT. Its protein product is CASSFGRDERATNEKLFF.

This clone is large within its sample. The J gene is TRBJ1-5, the V gene TRBV2, with 7 bases lining up with TRBD1. CDR1 is SNHLY and CDR2 is FYNNEI in the germline V gene. Germline trimming cut 6 bases from V and 6 bases from J; bases unmatched to any gene: 8. The CDR3 sequence is 14 residues long. This chain's CDR3 is CASRASGQRQPQHF. The CDR3, as DNA: TGTGCCAGCAGGGCCTCGGGACAGCGTCAGCCCCAGCATTTT.

The CDR3 DNA sequence: TGTGCCAGCACCAGACAGGGTCTACTCACTGAAGCTTTCTTT. This codes for CASTRQGLLTEAFF. This chain uses TRBV9 with TRBJ1-1, with 7 bases that match TRBD1. Germline V gene data show CDR1 as SGDLS and CDR2 as YYNGEE. CDR3 length: 14 residues. The V gene end was trimmed by 6 bases and the J gene end by 4 bases; junction bases not matched to a gene: 9.

In this sample, this clone turned up a few times. The CDR3 loop is CASSTGQFLDTGELFF. CDR3 sequence (DNA): TGTGCCAGTAGTACGGGACAGTTTTTGGACACCGGGGAGCTGTTTTTT. V is TRBV19 and J is TRBJ2-2, with 7 positions matching TRBD1. CDR3 length: 16 residues. Germline V gene lookup returns CDR1 LNHDA and CDR2 SQIVND (reference sequence). The trim removed 4 bases at V and 3 bases at J, leaving 8 bases unmatched.

The chain joins TRBV18 to TRBJ2-5; D gene unclear. V was cut by 3 bases and J by 2 bases, with 16 bases left in between. Looked up from germline, CDR1 is KGHSH and CDR2 is LQKENI. The CDR3 extends over 16 amino acids. The DNA of the CDR3 is TGTGCCAGCTCACCGCGACCCGACCCAATTCAAGAGACCCAGTACTTC. It specifies CASSPRPDPIQETQYF.

The J gene is TRBJ1-2, the V gene TRBV6-6; no firm D call. The germline gives CDR1 MNHNY, CDR2 SVGAGI (reference sequence). V dropped 6 bases and J dropped 4 bases, with 15 bases sitting between them. The CDR3 has 14 residues. The CDR3 DNA reads as TGTGCCAGCAGACGTGGGGTCGGGATCTATGGCTACACCTTC. The encoded protein is CASRRGVGIYGYTF.

The gene calls are TRBV11-2 and TRBJ2-5; the match to TRBD2 covers 11 bases. The CDR3 runs to 14 residues. V was clipped by 5 bases and J by 7 bases; unmatched bases: 6. Germline CDR1 reads SGHAT; CDR2 reads FQNNGV. The CDR3 DNA reads TGTGCCAGCAGCCTAGCGGGGGGTGGAGGGACCCAGTACTTC. Translated, it gives CASSLAGGGGTQYF.

This clone was observed a handful of times. The chain couples TRBV12-1 to TRBJ2-1; the table's D gene call, TRBD2, was not cross checked with the DNA. TRBV12-1 is recorded as a pseudogene. The CDR3 is 16 amino acids. The CDR3 sequence is CASSALTSGTYNEQFF. The DNA for the CDR3 is TGTGCCAGCAGCGCGTTGACTAGCGGAACCTACAATGAGCAGTTCTTC.

The rearrangement joins TRBV4-1 to TRBJ2-1; 8 bases are a match to TRBD1. The CDR3 is 17 amino acids. V was clipped by 1 base and J by 8 bases; unmatched bases: 13. Germline V gene data show CDR1 as MGHRA and CDR2 as YSYEKL. CDR3 loop: CASSQVGQATLGDEQFF. The CDR3 nucleotides are TGCGCCAGCAGCCAAGTGGGACAGGCAACGCTGGGAGATGAGCAGTTCTTC.

This clone was picked up a small number of times. CDR3 residues: CASRPQGGAGEKLFF. The CDR3 coding sequence is TGTGCCAGCAGACCCCAGGGGGGCGCGGGGGAAAAACTGTTTTTT. V gene TRBV6-4 combines with J gene TRBJ1-4; 7 bases line up with TRBD1. The V gene end was trimmed by 6 bases and the J gene end by 8 bases; junction bases not matched to a gene: 12. This CDR3 contains 15 residues. Germline values: CDR1 MRHNA, CDR2 SNTAGT.

On this clone itself: Other DNA sequences in the same sample also yield this CDR3. The V and J genes are TRBV7-9 and TRBJ1-3, with 8 bases identical to TRBD1. The CDR3 loop spans 15 amino acids. The junction had 5 bases not matched to a gene; V was cut back by 0 bases and J by 7 bases. CDR1 is SEHNR and CDR2 is FQNEAQ in the germline V gene (reference sequence). The CDR3 reads CASSLARTGRNTIYF. CDR3 DNA sequence: TGTGCCAGCAGCTTAGCCCGGACAGGGAGGAACACCATATATTTT.

This clone has a handful of counts. This chain uses TRBV11-2 with TRBJ1-6; D unresolved. CDR1 and CDR2 (germline): SGHAT, FQNNGV. The CDR3 is 17 residues long. V lost 1 base and J 9 bases, leaving 19 bases between the germline ends. CDR3 protein: CASSLAAPREISSPLHF. In nucleotides, the CDR3 is TGTGCCAGCAGCTTAGCAGCCCCCCGGGAAATAAGTTCACCCCTCCACTTT.

The chain has TRBV7-8 and TRBJ2-6; D unclear. The germline V and J ends were trimmed by 5 bases and 0 bases, with 5 bases remaining between them. CDR1 is SGHVS and CDR2 is FQNEAQ in the germline V gene. This CDR3 contains 14 residues. The CDR3: CASSLSSGANVLTF. CDR3 in DNA: TGTGCCAGCAGCCTTAGCTCTGGGGCCAACGTCCTGACTTTC.

V and J are TRBV2 and TRBJ2-7; D unresolved. From germline, CDR1 is SNHLY and CDR2 FYNNEI. Trimming left V 6 bases short and J 5 bases short, with 11 bases between. The CDR3 runs to 12 residues. CDR3 DNA: TGTGCCAGCAGGGTTGGTACCCACGAGCAGTACTTC. Its protein is CASRVGTHEQYF.

Here the CDR3 DNA reads TGTGCCAGCAGCTTGTGGTTTGGGGGGGTCGCTGGAAACACCATATATTTT. Translation gives CASSLWFGGVAGNTIYF. The chain is built from TRBV5-6 and TRBJ1-3, with a weak D call TRBD1 (5 bases). The CDR3 totals 17 residues. The germline V gene encodes CDR1 SGHDT and CDR2 YYEEEE. V shed 1 base and J shed 2 bases, with 16 bases lying between them.

The chain couples TRBV7-2 to TRBJ2-7; TRBD2 matches at 9 bases. CDR3 length: 15 residues. Trimming cost V 1 base and J 4 bases; bases outside gene matches: 5. Germline CDR1 is SGHTA and CDR2 is FQGNSA. The CDR3 here is CASSLDSSGSYEQYF. The CDR3, as DNA: TGTGCCAGCAGCTTAGATAGTAGCGGGAGTTACGAGCAGTACTTC.

The chain uses TRBV2 and TRBJ2-7; D is ambiguous. The CDR3 loop spans 12 amino acids. V was pared by 2 bases and J by 4 bases, with 6 bases between. The germline V gene has CDR1 SNHLY and CDR2 FYNNEI. The CDR3 loop reads CASSEYRYEQYV. In nucleotides, the CDR3 is TGTGCCAGCAGTGAATATCGGTACGAGCAGTACGTC.

The chain is built from TRBV5-6 and TRBJ2-7; 8 nucleotides match TRBD1. The CDR3 is 16 residues long. The trim removed 5 bases at V and 4 bases at J, leaving 14 bases unmatched. The germline CDR1 and CDR2 sequences are SGHDT and YYEEEE. CDR3 residues: CASSRDRGAFWYEQYV. CDR3 nucleotides: TGTGCCAGCAGTCGAGACAGGGGCGCCTTTTGGTACGAGCAGTACGTC.

V is TRBV19 and J is TRBJ1-2; 7 nucleotides line up with TRBD1. The CDR3 length is 14 residues. V lost 5 bases to trimming and J lost 4 bases; unmatched junction nucleotides: 7. Looked up from germline, CDR1 is LNHDA and CDR2 is SQIVND (reference sequence). In nucleotides, the CDR3 is TGTGCCAGTAGTCTCCGGGACAGCCCCTATGGCTACACCTTC. Its translation is CASSLRDSPYGYTF.

This clone qualifies as medium-sized. The V call is TRBV11-2, the J call TRBJ2-5, with D possibly being TRBD2 (5 bases). V gave up 7 bases and J gave up 5 bases, with 17 bases separating them. This CDR3 has 14 residues. Germline assignment: CDR1 SGHAT and CDR2 FQNNGV. In DNA, the CDR3 is TGTGCCAGCAAATCTCGGGGTGCGTACGAGACCCAGTACTTC. Residues: CASKSRGAYETQYF.

The genes are TRBV6-4 and TRBJ1-1; D is unresolved. The CDR3 extends over 13 amino acids. V was clipped by 6 bases and J by 8 bases, with 16 bases between them. Germline V gives CDR1 MRHNA, CDR2 SNTAGT. The CDR3, as DNA: TGTGCCAGCAGCCCCAACGGACTGGGGGAAGCTTTCTTT. Its translation is CASSPNGLGEAFF.

This chain links TRBV28 with TRBJ1-2, with D unclear. With 4 bases removed from V and 4 bases from J, the gap between germline ends came to 16 bases. From germline, CDR1 is MDHEN and CDR2 SYDVKM. The CDR3 consists of 15 residues. CDR3: CASSSTPSVPYGYTF. The CDR3, as DNA: TGTGCCAGCAGTTCCACCCCTTCAGTGCCCTATGGCTACACCTTC.

J is TRBJ1-1 and V is TRBV28; D unclear. The V end lost 4 bases, the J end lost 2 bases, and 14 bases lay between the germline ends. Germline V gene data show CDR1 as MDHEN and CDR2 as SYDVKM. The CDR3 loop spans 15 amino acids. CDR3 sequence (DNA): TGTGCCAGCAGTTCCGCCACTTCCGCTAACACTGAAGCTTTCTTT. It translates to CASSSATSANTEAFF.

This CDR3 reads CASTDSRVAGETGELFF. The CDR3 nucleotides are TGTGCCAGCACCGACTCTAGAGTAGCGGGGGAAACCGGGGAGCTGTTTTTT. The chain combines TRBV28 with TRBJ2-2; 9 bases align to TRBD2. The J segment lost 5 bases and the V segment lost 7 bases, leaving 14 bases of the junction unmatched. The CDR3 has 17 amino acids. Germline CDR1 and CDR2: MDHEN and SYDVKM.

The DNA of the CDR3 is TGTGCCAGTAGTAGCGGTGGTCCTAACTATGGCTACACCTTC. This translates into CASSSGGPNYGYTF. The genes are TRBV19 and TRBJ1-2; D remains ambiguous. This CDR3 is 14 amino acids long. The V and J ends lost 4 bases and 0 bases respectively, with 9 bases between them. Germline values: CDR1 LNHDA, CDR2 SQIVND (reference sequence).

The CDR3 DNA reads as TGTGCCAGCAGTTACGACAGGTGGAATTCACCCCTCCACTTT. It is translated as CASSYDRWNSPLHF. This chain uses TRBV28 with TRBJ1-6; D perhaps matches TRBD1 (6 bases). Germline CDR1 and CDR2: MDHEN and SYDVKM. The CDR3 is 14 residues long. V was clipped by 4 bases and J by 7 bases, with 11 bases between them. The full variable domain, completed using reference TRBV28 and TRBJ1-6, is DVKVTQSSRYLVKRTGEKVFLECVQDMDHENMFWYRQDPGLGLRLIYFSYDVKMKEKGDIPEGYSVSREKKERFSLILESASTNQTSMYLCASSYDRWNSPLHFGNGTRLTVT.

This chain uses TRBV6-1 with TRBJ1-6, with TRBD1 matching 11 bases. The V gene end was trimmed by 6 bases and the J gene end by 5 bases; junction bases not matched to a gene: 15. This CDR3 comprises 19 residues. In germline, CDR1 is MNHNS, CDR2 SASEGT. The CDR3 sequence is CASRERGTGGFGDNSPLHF. CDR3 in DNA: TGTGCCAGCAGGGAAAGAGGGACAGGGGGGTTTGGAGATAATTCACCCCTCCACTTT.